This paragraph covers one TCR beta chain sequence. Its antigen is not identified. These data originate in a study of T cell responses to AZD1222 COVID-19 vaccine. TCRdb keeps only in-frame clones here, not all; method: immunoSEQ multiplex PCR. The table has about 140,000 clones, less than 95% seen once. CDR1 is SGHDT, CDR2 YYEEEE, per germline. J was trimmed by 1 base and V by 5 bases; bases with no gene match: 8. There are 16 residues in the CDR3. Findings and limits, study-wide: It was only a handful of AZD1222 recipients who were seropositive at baseline.

This receptor was identified in an adult who received the MenACWY meningococcal vaccine as a control. This rearrangement joins TRBV5-6 to TRBJ2-3; TRBD2 matches 9 bases. The sequences come from peripheral blood, collected 28 days after the second dose of the MenACWY control vaccine. The CDR3 DNA sequence: TGTGCCAGCAGTTCGACCGGGACTAGCCGCACAGATACGCAGTATTTT. Protein product: CASSSTGTSRTDTQYF.